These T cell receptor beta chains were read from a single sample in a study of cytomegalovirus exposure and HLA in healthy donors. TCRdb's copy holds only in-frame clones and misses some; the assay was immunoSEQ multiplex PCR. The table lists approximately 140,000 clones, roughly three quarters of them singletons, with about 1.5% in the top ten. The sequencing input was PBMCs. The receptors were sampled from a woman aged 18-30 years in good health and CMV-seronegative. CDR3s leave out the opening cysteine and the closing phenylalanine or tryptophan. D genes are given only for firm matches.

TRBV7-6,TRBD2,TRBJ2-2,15,ASSLGLAGSLTGELF
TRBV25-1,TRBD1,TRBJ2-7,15,ASSESGTGPASYEQY
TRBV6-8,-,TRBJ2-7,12,AFPKQENSYEQY
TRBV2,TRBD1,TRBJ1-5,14,ASRGPGQGLSVAQH
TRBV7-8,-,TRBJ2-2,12,ASSEGQNTGELF
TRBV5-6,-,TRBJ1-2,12,ASSLEQLNYGYT
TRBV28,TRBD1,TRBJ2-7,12,ASSLGGYRGEQY
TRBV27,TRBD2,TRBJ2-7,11,ASQRGAGYEQY
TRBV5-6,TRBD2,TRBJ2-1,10,ASSYTGGEQF
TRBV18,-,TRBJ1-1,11,ASSPPGGTEAF
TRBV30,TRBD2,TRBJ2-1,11,AWTPGTSDEQF
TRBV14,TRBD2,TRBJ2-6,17,ASSQKGGTSGNGANVLT
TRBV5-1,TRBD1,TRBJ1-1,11,ATKTDRGSEAF
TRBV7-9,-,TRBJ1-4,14,ASSWPGVSSNEKLF
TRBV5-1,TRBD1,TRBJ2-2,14,ASSPAQQGGTGELF
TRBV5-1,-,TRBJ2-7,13,ASSLSAGFSYEQY
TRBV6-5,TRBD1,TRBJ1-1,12,ASSPMTGNPEAF
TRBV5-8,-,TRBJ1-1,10,ASSPGHSEAF
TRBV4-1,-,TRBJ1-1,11,ASSPPGNAEAF
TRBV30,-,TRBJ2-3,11,AWRDTSTDTQY
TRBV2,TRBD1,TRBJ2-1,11,ASNTGTGHEQF
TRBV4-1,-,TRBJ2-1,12,ASSQMSEGGEQF
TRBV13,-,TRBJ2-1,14,ASSSFAGSSYNEQF
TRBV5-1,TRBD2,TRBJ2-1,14,ASSLVGTSKANEQF
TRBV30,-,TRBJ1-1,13,AWSSREFMNTEAF
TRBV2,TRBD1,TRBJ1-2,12,ASSGGTGDYGYT
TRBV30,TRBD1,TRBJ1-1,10,ALDRGDTEAF
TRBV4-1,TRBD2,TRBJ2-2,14,ASRQSTSGNTGELF
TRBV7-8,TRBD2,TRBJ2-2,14,ASSFRTSPNTGELF
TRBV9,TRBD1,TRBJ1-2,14,ASSRTGGRGYYGYT
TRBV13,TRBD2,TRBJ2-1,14,ASSLETSGSTVEQF
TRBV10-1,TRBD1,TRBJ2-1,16,ASSDQGAAHAPYNEQF
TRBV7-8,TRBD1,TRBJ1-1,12,ASSLAGGSTEAF
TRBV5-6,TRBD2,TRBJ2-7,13,ASSSLAGGSYEQY
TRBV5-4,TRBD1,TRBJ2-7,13,ASSRGGQGTYEQY
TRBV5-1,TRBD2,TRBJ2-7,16,ASSLAAGTSGIPYEQY
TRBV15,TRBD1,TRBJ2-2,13,ATSREGTGAGELF
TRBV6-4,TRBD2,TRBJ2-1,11,ASSSVPGGIQF
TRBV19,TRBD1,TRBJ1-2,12,ASRQIAGGYGYT
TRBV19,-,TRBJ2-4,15,ASSIVYTNLAKNIQY
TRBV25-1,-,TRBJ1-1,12,ASGISGGGSRAF
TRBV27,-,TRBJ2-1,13,ASSLYGGGFNEQF
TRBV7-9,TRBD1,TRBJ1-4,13,ASSLGTGGNEKLF
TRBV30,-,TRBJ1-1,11,AWSPGTGTEAF
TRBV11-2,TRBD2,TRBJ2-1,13,ASSLRLAGVDEQF
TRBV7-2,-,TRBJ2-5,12,ASSLELEVETQY
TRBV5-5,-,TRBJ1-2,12,ASSLEPGNHGYT
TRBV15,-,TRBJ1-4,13,ATSRDLESGEKLF
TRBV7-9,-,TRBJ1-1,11,ASSPRGEAEAF
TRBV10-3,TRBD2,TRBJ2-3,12,AISEAGKVDTQY
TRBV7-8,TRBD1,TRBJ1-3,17,ASSLAGQGWGYSGNTIY
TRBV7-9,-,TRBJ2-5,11,ASSTRAGETQY
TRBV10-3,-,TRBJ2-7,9,ATTPGDEQY
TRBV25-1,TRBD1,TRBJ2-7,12,ASSEYRGSYEQY
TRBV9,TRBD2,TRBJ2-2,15,ASSVGGTSQNTGELF